This entry concerns a single TCR beta chain. Antigen specificity is unknown. These data are taken from a study of cytomegalovirus exposure and HLA in healthy donors. Findings of the study overall: Researchers left out some V segments, among them TRBV6-2 and TRBV6-3, as indistinguishable.

Primers for the PCR totalled 60 Vbeta and 13 Jbeta. Sequencing used immunoSEQ multiplex PCR; TCRdb keeps in-frame clones, though not all of them. The table shows around 120,000 clones, with less than 80% occurring only once. The CDR3 runs to 18 residues. The clonotype originates from a man under 40 in good health and CMV-seropositive. V is TRBV12-2 and J is TRBJ2-1; the table's TRBD2 call for D was not verified on the DNA. TRBV12-2 is recorded as a pseudogene. Sequencing was carried out using PBMCs. CDR3 in amino acids: CASRPGWSSGSSENEQFF. In DNA, the CDR3 is TGTGCAAGTCGCCCCGGATGGTCTAGCGGGTCCTCGGAGAATGAGCAGTTCTTC.